A single sample is the source of the 32 T cell receptor beta chains below, sequenced in a study of PD-L1 blockade in urothelial cancer. The time point: pretreatment peripheral blood. The data were produced by immunoSEQ multiplex PCR, yet TCRdb's version contains in-frame clones alone and is incomplete. The table lists approximately 50,000 clones, around 84% of them singletons. The material sequenced was PBMCs, taken around atezolizumab (anti-PD-L1) treatment. These receptors were collected from a man aged 65 to 85 with urothelial cancer.

This clone was seen a single time. V usage is TRBV27 and J usage is TRBJ2-5, with TRBD2 identical over 9 bases. CDR3 length: 14 amino acids. Germline values: CDR1 MNHEY, CDR2 SMNVEV (reference sequence). The V gene end was trimmed by 4 bases and the J gene end by 7 bases; junction bases not matched to a gene: 7. CDR3 DNA sequence: TGTGCCAGCAGTTCGAAGGGACTAGCTGGGACCCAGTACTTC. Translating it yields CASSSKGLAGTQYF.

The table lists this clone with a count of one. The genes are TRBV5-4 and TRBJ1-6; D remains unclear. The CDR3 totals 16 residues. From germline, CDR1 is SGHNT and CDR2 YYREEE (reference sequence). Trimming took off 4 bases at V and 7 bases at J, with 18 bases between the two ends. The CDR3: CASSPGGVAGNSPLHF. For the CDR3, the DNA is TGTGCCAGCAGCCCTGGAGGTGTCGCGGGGAATTCACCCCTCCACTTT.

The chain joins TRBV28 to TRBJ1-1, with 7 positions matching TRBD1. Germline V gene sequence: CDR1 MDHEN, CDR2 SYDVKM. This CDR3 is 13 amino acids long. V was clipped by 5 bases and J by 5 bases; unmatched bases: 5. The CDR3 is CASSRQGWTEAFF. The CDR3 DNA follows: TGTGCCAGCAGTCGACAGGGATGGACTGAAGCTTTCTTT.

The chain links TRBV19 to TRBJ2-5; TRBD1 matches at 7 bases. The CDR3 is 11 residues long. Germline assignment: CDR1 LNHDA and CDR2 SQIVND (reference sequence). V gave up 9 bases and J gave up 7 bases; unmatched junction bases: 5. The CDR3 DNA follows: TGTGCCAGCAGACAGGGATTGACCCAGTACTTC. Its translation is CASRQGLTQYF.

The chain joins TRBV19 to TRBJ2-2, with 9 bases matching TRBD1. The germline CDR1 and CDR2 sequences are LNHDA and SQIVND (reference sequence). J was trimmed by 7 bases and V by 7 bases; bases with no gene match: 10. The CDR3 covers 15 residues. For the CDR3, the DNA is TGTGCCAGTAACAATAGGACAGGGGTGGACGGGGAGCTGTTTTTT. Translation: CASNNRTGVDGELFF.

The chain carries TRBV27 and TRBJ2-3, with a weak D call TRBD2 (5 bases). Germline V gives CDR1 MNHEY, CDR2 SMNVEV (reference sequence). V was pared by 6 bases and J by 9 bases, with 16 bases between. CDR3 length equals 13 residues. CDR3 coding DNA: TGTGCCAGCAGCTCCGGGGTGGCGAGAACGCAGTATTTT. Its translation: CASSSGVARTQYF.

V is TRBV7-3 and J is TRBJ2-1; 7 nucleotides match TRBD2. The length of the CDR3 is 13 residues. Looked up from germline, CDR1 is SGHTA and CDR2 is FQGTGA. With V trimmed by 4 bases and J by 10 bases, 7 bases remained unmatched. The CDR3 DNA reads TGTGCCAGCAGCTCTCAGCAAGCGGGAGAGCAGTTCTTC. Its protein product is CASSSQQAGEQFF.

J is TRBJ1-1 and V is TRBV29-1; possible D gene TRBD1, 5 bases. CDR1 is SQVTM, CDR2 ANQGSEA, per germline. This CDR3 is 16 amino acids long. V lost 1 base and J lost 0, with 15 bases in between. The CDR3 DNA sequence: TGCAGCGTTGAAGTTCCCTTGGGGGGAATGAACACTGAAGCTTTCTTT. Translation: CSVEVPLGGMNTEAFF. The variable domain in full, completed from reference TRBV29-1 and TRBJ1-1, reads SAVISQKPSRDICQRGTSLTIQCQVDSQVTMMFWYRQQPGQSLTLIATANQGSEATYESGFVIDKFPISRPNLTFSTLTVSNMSPEDSSIYLCSVEVPLGGMNTEAFFGQGTRLTVV.

J is TRBJ2-2 and V is TRBV19; possibly TRBD1 for D (6 bases). The CDR3 runs to 14 residues. The V and J ends lost 3 bases and 4 bases respectively, with 9 bases between them. CDR1 LNHDA and CDR2 SQIVND come from the germline V gene (reference sequence). The CDR3 sequence is CASSITGSTGELFF. The CDR3 coding sequence is TGTGCCAGTAGTATTACAGGGAGCACCGGGGAGCTGTTTTTT.

This chain links TRBV7-7 with TRBJ2-2; 9 nucleotides align to TRBD1. The CDR3 has 17 amino acids. The germline V gene encodes CDR1 SSHAT and CDR2 FNYEAQ (reference sequence). V lost 5 bases, J lost 3 bases, and 10 bases stayed unmatched. The DNA of the CDR3 is TGTGCCAGCAGCCCAACCCCCGGGACAGGGCACACCGGGGAGCTGTTTTTT. This sequence encodes CASSPTPGTGHTGELFF. Complete variable domain (other parts from reference TRBV7-7 and TRBJ2-2): GAGVSQSPRYKVTKRGQDVTLRCDPISSHATLYWYQQALGQGPEFLTYFNYEAQPDKSGLPSDRFSAERPEGSISTLTIQRTEQRDSAMYRCASSPTPGTGHTGELFFGEGSRLTVL.

This rearrangement joins TRBV27 to TRBJ1-1; a weak D match, TRBD1 (5 bases). The CDR3 spans 15 residues. Germline V gene sequence: CDR1 MNHEY, CDR2 SMNVEV (reference sequence). Trimming removed 5 bases from V and 6 bases from J, with 19 bases in between. CDR3 DNA: TGTGCCAGCAGTACCCAGACAGTCCTAGGCGCTGAAGCTTTCTTT. Translated: CASSTQTVLGAEAFF.

The DNA of the CDR3 is TGCAGCGTTGAGGGCAGGGGAAACACCATATATTTT. As protein: CSVEGRGNTIYF. This rearrangement joins TRBV29-1 to TRBJ1-3; D is unclear. Per germline, CDR1 SQVTM and CDR2 ANQGSEA. The CDR3 has 12 amino acids. Trimming took off 3 bases at V and 4 bases at J, with 7 bases between the two ends.

The gene calls are TRBV18 and TRBJ2-3; 14 bases are a match to TRBD2. Germline loops: CDR1 KGHSH, CDR2 LQKENI. The ends lost 3 bases at V and 3 bases at J; junction bases unmatched: 17. The CDR3 loop spans 21 amino acids. DNA for the CDR3: TGTGCCAGCTCACCTCGATTTGAGACTAGCGGGGGGGCCCCAGGAACAGATACGCAGTATTTT. It encodes CASSPRFETSGGAPGTDTQYF. The full variable domain, in which reference TRBV18 and TRBJ2-3 provide the parts outside the CDR3, is NAGVMQNPRHLVRRRGQEARLRCSPMKGHSHVYWYRQLPEEGLKFMVYLQKENIIDESGMPKERFSAEFPKEGPSILRIQQVVRGDSAAYFCASSPRFETSGGAPGTDTQYFGPGTRLTVL.

The CDR3: CASSAPGGGELFF. The CDR3 nucleotides are TGTGCCAGCAGCGCTCCGGGGGGCGGGGAGCTGTTTTTT. This chain uses TRBV9 with TRBJ2-2; 7 bases agree with TRBD2. J was trimmed by 7 bases and V by 3 bases; bases with no gene match: 3. The CDR3 is 13 residues long. The germline V gene encodes CDR1 SGDLS and CDR2 YYNGEE. The full variable domain, completed using reference TRBV9 and TRBJ2-2, is DSGVTQTPKHLITATGQRVTLRCSPRSGDLSVYWYQQSLDQGLQFLIQYYNGEERAKGNILERFSAQQFPDLHSELNLSSLELGDSALYFCASSAPGGGELFFGEGSRLTVL.

The rearrangement joins TRBV2 to TRBJ2-3; D possibly corresponds to TRBD2 (5 bases). CDR1 is SNHLY and CDR2 is FYNNEI in the germline V gene. V lost 8 bases and J 0 bases, leaving 27 bases between the germline ends. The CDR3 is 19 residues long. The CDR3 loop reads CASGPRASTRGASTDTQYF. The DNA of the CDR3 is TGTGCCAGCGGACCCCGGGCCAGCACCCGGGGAGCTAGCACAGATACGCAGTATTTT.

The chain is built from TRBV19 and TRBJ2-1, with TRBD1 identical over 8 bases. Germline values: CDR1 LNHDA, CDR2 SQIVND (reference sequence). The V and J ends lost 3 bases and 3 bases, in that order; junction bases with no gene match: 4. This CDR3 spans 15 amino acids. CDR3 amino acids: CASSIGGQGYNEQFF. CDR3 in DNA: TGTGCCAGTAGTATCGGAGGACAGGGCTACAATGAGCAGTTCTTC.

The chain carries TRBV5-4 and TRBJ2-1; 10 positions agree with TRBD2. V trimming: 0 bases; J trimming: 6 bases; junction bases outside the gene matches: 3. Germline-derived CDR1 and CDR2 are SGHNT and YYREEE (reference sequence). The CDR3 has 15 amino acids. The CDR3 DNA reads as TGTGCCAGCAGCTTGGCTCTAGCGGGAGTCAATGAGCAGTTCTTC. Translated, it gives CASSLALAGVNEQFF.

The chain is built from TRBV7-9 and TRBJ2-5; D is uncertain. The germline gives CDR1 SEHNR, CDR2 FQNEAQ (reference sequence). The V gene lost 1 base and the J gene lost 0 bases, with 12 bases spanning the gap. The length of the CDR3 is 16 residues. CDR3 sequence reads: CASSLGARRYQETQYF. The CDR3 DNA follows: TGTGCCAGCAGCTTAGGAGCTAGACGGTACCAAGAGACCCAGTACTTC.

V and J are TRBV7-2 and TRBJ2-3, with D possibly matching TRBD1 (6 bases). The CDR3 consists of 15 residues. V lost 5 bases and J 2 bases, leaving 14 bases between the germline ends. Germline V gives CDR1 SGHTA, CDR2 FQGNSA. The CDR3 DNA follows: TGTGCCAGCAGCCCCCACAGGGACCCCACAGATACGCAGTATTTT. It codes for CASSPHRDPTDTQYF.

The chain recombines TRBV15 with TRBJ2-3; D perhaps matches TRBD2 (6 bases). Trimming pared 8 bases from V and 0 bases from J, leaving 15 bases between. Germline V gene sequence: CDR1 LNHNV, CDR2 YYDKDF (reference sequence). The CDR3 is 15 residues long. CDR3 nucleotides: TGTGCCACCTCACCCGCGGGGCAGAGCACAGATACGCAGTATTTT. Translated: CATSPAGQSTDTQYF.

The table lists this clone with a few counts. The genes are TRBV30 and TRBJ2-3; no firm D call. Trimming removed 0 bases at V and 5 bases at J, with 9 bases between. The CDR3 spans 13 residues. Germline CDR1 GTSNPN, CDR2 SVGIG (reference sequence). The CDR3 region has the DNA TGTGCCTGGAGTGTACTAAGCCAAGATACGCAGTATTTT. Translating gives CAWSVLSQDTQYF.

The J gene is TRBJ2-2, the V gene TRBV9; TRBD2 aligns across 7 bases. Germline-derived CDR1 and CDR2 are SGDLS and YYNGEE. The length of the CDR3 is 14 residues. V was clipped by 0 bases and J by 6 bases; unmatched bases: 2. The CDR3 DNA reads as TGTGCCAGCAGCGTAGTACGGGAGGCCGGGGAGCTGTTTTTT. This gives the protein CASSVVREAGELFF.

The V and J genes are TRBV2 and TRBJ2-7, with 9 bases aligning to TRBD1. J was trimmed by 4 bases and V by 6 bases; bases with no gene match: 19. The CDR3 length is 18 residues. Germline V lookup: CDR1 SNHLY, CDR2 FYNNEI. CDR3 sequence (DNA): TGTGCCAGCAGGCCAGCAACCCCTGGGGGACAGGGCGCATACGAGCAGTACTTC. Its translation is CASRPATPGGQGAYEQYF.

This chain uses TRBV30 with TRBJ1-6; D gene unclear. The germline gives CDR1 GTSNPN, CDR2 SVGIG (reference sequence). The CDR3 totals 12 residues. Trimming pared 4 bases from V and 7 bases from J, leaving 8 bases between. The CDR3 protein is CAWTGGNSPLHF. The CDR3, as DNA: TGTGCCTGGACAGGTGGCAATTCACCCCTCCACTTT.

This clone was observed a few times. This chain links TRBV29-1 with TRBJ1-1; D remains ambiguous. V was clipped by 4 bases and J by 4 bases, with 13 bases between them. This CDR3 is built from 13 residues. The germline V gene has CDR1 SQVTM and CDR2 ANQGSEA. CDR3 protein: CSVGGGGSTEAFF. The CDR3 DNA is TGCAGCGTTGGTGGCGGAGGGAGCACTGAAGCTTTCTTT.

On this clone: One junction end does not reproduce the germline sequence, and a read error may be involved. The chain joins TRBV5-4 to TRBJ2-2, with D possibly being TRBD1 or TRBD2 (5 bases each). Per the germline V gene, CDR1 is SGHNT and CDR2 is YYREEE (reference sequence). CDR3 length equals 15 residues. In DNA form, the CDR3 reads TGTGCCAGCAGTTTGGGGACCCCGGGAACCGGGGAGCTGTTTTTT. Protein: CASSLGTPGTGELFF.

The rearrangement joins TRBV5-1 to TRBJ1-2; TRBD1 might be the D (6 bases). Germline CDR1 is SGHRS and CDR2 is YFSETQ. Trimming cost V 4 bases and J 0 bases, with 13 bases left between them. The length of the CDR3 is 15 residues. CDR3 amino acids: CASSPGTQTNYGYTF. As DNA, the CDR3 is TGCGCCAGCAGCCCCGGGACACAAACTAACTATGGCTACACCTTC.

This chain connects TRBV25-1 to TRBJ1-2; TRBD1 is a possible D gene (6 bases). V was clipped by 4 bases and J by 4 bases, with 10 bases between them. CDR1 MGHDK and CDR2 SYGVNS come from the germline V gene. This CDR3 spans 13 amino acids. The CDR3 region has the DNA TGTGCCAGCAGTGGTGGACAGATCTATGGCTACACCTTC. Protein sequence: CASSGGQIYGYTF.

J is TRBJ1-2 and V is TRBV28; 8 bases line up with TRBD1. CDR1 is MDHEN, CDR2 SYDVKM, per germline. The V segment lost 4 bases and the J segment 4 bases; nucleotides outside the gene matches: 11. This CDR3 spans 16 amino acids. For the CDR3, the DNA is TGTGCCAGCAGTTCAACCGGGACAGGCCACCTCTATGGCTACACCTTC. It translates to CASSSTGTGHLYGYTF.

This clone occurred once. V and J are TRBV9 and TRBJ2-1; D is perhaps TRBD2 (5 bases). CDR3 length: 14 amino acids. The V end was cut by 6 bases, the J end by 7 bases, with 17 bases between. Germline V gene lookup returns CDR1 SGDLS and CDR2 YYNGEE. In nucleotides, the CDR3 is TGTGCCAGCACAAGTGGGAGTTACGGTAATGAGCAGTTCTTC. It translates to CASTSGSYGNEQFF.

The V gene is TRBV29-1, the J gene TRBJ2-7; TRBD1 aligns across 11 bases. The CDR3 runs 15 residues. V trimming: 4 bases; J trimming: 3 bases; junction bases outside the gene matches: 8. Germline CDR1 SQVTM, CDR2 ANQGSEA. The DNA for the CDR3 is TGCAGCGTTGTTCCCCGGGACAGGGGGATCTACGAGCAGTACTTC. Translated: CSVVPRDRGIYEQYF.

CDR3 nucleotides: TGCGCCAGCAGCTACGAGACAGCAAACTATGGCTACACCTTC. Residues: CASSYETANYGYTF. The chain joins TRBV5-1 to TRBJ1-2, with a tentative D call TRBD1 (5 bases). Trimming removed 3 bases at V and 2 bases at J, with 11 bases between. Per germline, CDR1 SGHRS and CDR2 YFSETQ. The CDR3 length is 14 residues.